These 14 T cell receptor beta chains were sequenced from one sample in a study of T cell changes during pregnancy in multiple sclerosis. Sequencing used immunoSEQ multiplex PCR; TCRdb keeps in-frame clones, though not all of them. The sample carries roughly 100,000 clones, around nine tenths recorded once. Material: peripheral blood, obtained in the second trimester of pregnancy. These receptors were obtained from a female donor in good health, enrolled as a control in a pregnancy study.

The CDR3 coding sequence is TGTGCCAGCAGCTTAGCCGGGAGCACCGGGGAGCTGTTTTTT. Amino acids: CASSLAGSTGELFF. The J gene is TRBJ2-2, the V gene TRBV7-9; D might be TRBD2 (6 bases). Germline CDR1 reads SEHNR; CDR2 reads FQNEAQ (reference sequence). V was pared by 0 bases and J by 4 bases, with 6 bases between. The CDR3 extends over 14 amino acids.

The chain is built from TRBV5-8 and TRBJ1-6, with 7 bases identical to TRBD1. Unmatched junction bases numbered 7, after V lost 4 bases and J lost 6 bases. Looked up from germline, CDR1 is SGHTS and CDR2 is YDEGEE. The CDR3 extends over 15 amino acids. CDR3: CASSQEGQLNSPLHF. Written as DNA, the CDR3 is TGTGCCAGCAGCCAGGAGGGACAGCTTAATTCACCCCTCCACTTT. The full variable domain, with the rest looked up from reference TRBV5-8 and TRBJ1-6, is EAGVTQSPTHLIKTRGQQATLRCSPISGHTSVYWYQQALGLGLQFLLWYDEGEERNRGNFPPRFSGRQFPNYSSELNVNALELEDSALYLCASSQEGQLNSPLHFGNGTRLTVT.

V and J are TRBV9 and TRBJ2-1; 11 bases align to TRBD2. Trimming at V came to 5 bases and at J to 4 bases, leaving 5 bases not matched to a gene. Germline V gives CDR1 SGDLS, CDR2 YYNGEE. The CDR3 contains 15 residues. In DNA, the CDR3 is TGTGCCAGCAGAGAGGGACTAGCGGAGTACAATGAGCAGTTCTTC. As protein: CASREGLAEYNEQFF.

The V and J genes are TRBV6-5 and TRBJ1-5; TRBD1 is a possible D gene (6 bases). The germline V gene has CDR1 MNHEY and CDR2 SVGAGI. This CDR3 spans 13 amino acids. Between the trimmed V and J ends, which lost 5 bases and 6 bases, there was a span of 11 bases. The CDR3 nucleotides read TGTGCCAGCAGTCCTACAGGGATTCAGCCCCAGCATTTT. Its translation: CASSPTGIQPQHF.

CDR3 region: CASSSPTVNTEAFF. The CDR3 DNA is TGTGCCAGCAGCTCCCCAACAGTGAACACTGAAGCTTTCTTT. This chain joins TRBV7-9 and TRBJ1-1; D uncertain. V was cut by 4 bases and J by 0 bases, with 9 bases left in between. The CDR3 sequence is 14 residues long. Germline V gene lookup returns CDR1 SEHNR and CDR2 FQNEAQ (reference sequence).

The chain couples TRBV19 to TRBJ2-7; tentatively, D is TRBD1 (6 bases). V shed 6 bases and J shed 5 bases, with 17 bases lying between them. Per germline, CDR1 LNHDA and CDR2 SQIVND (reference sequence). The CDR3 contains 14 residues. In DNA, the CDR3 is TGTGCCAGTAGGTCGGGACACGTGGTGGACGAGCAGTACTTC. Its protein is CASRSGHVVDEQYF.

CDR3: CASSSERLAGPYEQYF. CDR3 DNA: TGTGCCAGCAGTTCGGAAAGACTAGCGGGCCCCTACGAGCAGTACTTC. The V call is TRBV28, the J call TRBJ2-7; 10 bases agree with TRBD2. Trimming took 4 bases from V and 2 from J; bases not matched to a gene: 8. The CDR3 length is 16 residues. Germline V gene data show CDR1 as MDHEN and CDR2 as SYDVKM. Full variable domain (remainder filled in from reference TRBV28 and TRBJ2-7): DVKVTQSSRYLVKRTGEKVFLECVQDMDHENMFWYRQDPGLGLRLIYFSYDVKMKEKGDIPEGYSVSREKKERFSLILESASTNQTSMYLCASSSERLAGPYEQYFGPGTRLTVT.

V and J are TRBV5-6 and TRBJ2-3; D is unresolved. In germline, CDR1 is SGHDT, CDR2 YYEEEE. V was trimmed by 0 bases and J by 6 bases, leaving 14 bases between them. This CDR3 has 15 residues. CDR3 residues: CASSLAGSDGDTQYF. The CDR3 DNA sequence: TGTGCCAGCAGCTTGGCCGGAAGCGATGGGGATACGCAGTATTTT. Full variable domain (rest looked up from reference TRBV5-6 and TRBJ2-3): DAGVTQSPTHLIKTRGQQVTLRCSPKSGHDTVSWYQQALGQGPQFIFQYYEEEERQRGNFPDRFSGHQFPNYSSELNVNALLLGDSALYLCASSLAGSDGDTQYFGPGTRLTVL.

The CDR3 is CASSIGGASYEQYF. The CDR3 DNA follows: TGCGCCAGCAGCATCGGGGGGGCGTCCTACGAGCAGTACTTC. The chain combines TRBV4-1 with TRBJ2-7; 8 positions match TRBD2. The CDR3 totals 14 residues. Germline loops: CDR1 MGHRA, CDR2 YSYEKL. The junction had 4 bases not matched to a gene; V was cut back by 5 bases and J by 1 base.

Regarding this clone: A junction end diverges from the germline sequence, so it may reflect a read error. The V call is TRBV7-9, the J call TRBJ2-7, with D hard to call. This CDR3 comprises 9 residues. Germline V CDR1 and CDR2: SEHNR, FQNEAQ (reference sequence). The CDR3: CASSPLEDF. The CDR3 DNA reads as TGTGCCAGCAGCCCCCTCGAGGACTTC. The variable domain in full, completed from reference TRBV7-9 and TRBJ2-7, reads DTGVSQNPRHKITKRGQNVTFRCDPISEHNRLYWYRQTLGQGPEFLTYFQNEAQLEKSRLLSDRFSAERPKGSFSTLEIQRTEQGDSAMYLCASSPLEDFGPGTRLTVT.

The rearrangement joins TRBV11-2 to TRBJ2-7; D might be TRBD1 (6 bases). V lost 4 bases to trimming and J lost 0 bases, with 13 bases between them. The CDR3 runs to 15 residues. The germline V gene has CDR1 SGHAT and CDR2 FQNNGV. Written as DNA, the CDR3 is TGTGCCAGCAGCTATCGACAGGCTAGCTCCTACGAGCAGTACTTC. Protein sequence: CASSYRQASSYEQYF.

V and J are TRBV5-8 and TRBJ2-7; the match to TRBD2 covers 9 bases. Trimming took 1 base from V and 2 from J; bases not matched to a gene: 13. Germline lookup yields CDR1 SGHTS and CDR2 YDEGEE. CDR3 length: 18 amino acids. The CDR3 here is CASSLQRVAGAPTYEQYF. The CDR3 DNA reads TGTGCCAGCAGCTTGCAGAGGGTAGCGGGGGCGCCAACCTACGAGCAGTACTTC.

The CDR3: CASSSSGGNQPQHF. The CDR3, as DNA: TGTGCCAGTAGTTCCTCAGGGGGCAATCAGCCCCAGCATTTT. V gene TRBV19 combines with J gene TRBJ1-5, with D possibly matching TRBD1 (6 bases). The V end lost 5 bases, the J end lost 2 bases, and 10 bases lay between the germline ends. The germline V gene has CDR1 LNHDA and CDR2 SQIVND (reference sequence). This CDR3 is built from 14 residues.

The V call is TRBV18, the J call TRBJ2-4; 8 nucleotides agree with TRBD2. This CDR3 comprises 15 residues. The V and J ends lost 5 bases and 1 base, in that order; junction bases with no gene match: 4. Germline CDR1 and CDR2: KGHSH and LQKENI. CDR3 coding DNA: TGTGCCAGCTCATTAGCGGGGAATGCCAAAAACATTCAGTACTTC. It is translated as CASSLAGNAKNIQYF.